Presented here are 5 T cell receptor beta chains from one specimen sequenced in a study of Ad26.COV2.S vaccination and SARS-CoV-2 variants. Noted treatment: about 20 received Ad26.COV2.S at low or high dose, single or two shots; five or six received placebo; per-sample allocation not given. Day 63 after the first vaccine or placebo injection was the time point for sampling. Repertoires were generated with immunoSEQ multiplex PCR, while TCRdb's copy carries only in-frame clones and drops some. The sample includes about 440,000 clones, roughly nine tenths of them seen just once. This material consisted of peripheral blood, taken in a trial of Ad26.COV2.S vaccine versus placebo. Source of these receptors: a person aged 18-60 years who received the Ad26.COV2.S COVID-19 vaccine or a placebo.

This chain connects TRBV7-2 to TRBJ1-5; no clear D gene. The CDR3 covers 14 residues. V was pared by 4 bases and J by 5 bases, with 12 bases between. CDR1 is SGHTA, CDR2 FQGNSA, per germline. The CDR3 nucleotides are TGTGCCAGCAGCTCCAGCCGGGCGGATCAGCCCCAGCATTTT. Encoded protein: CASSSSRADQPQHF.

V is TRBV7-2 and J is TRBJ2-1; D unclear. Germline-derived CDR1 and CDR2 are SGHTA and FQGNSA. The germline V and J ends were trimmed by 5 bases and 10 bases, with 21 bases remaining between them. The CDR3 spans 15 residues. CDR3 loop: CASSRDSSTGPEQFF. DNA of the CDR3: TGTGCCAGCAGCCGCGACTCTAGTACGGGTCCCGAGCAGTTCTTC.

The chain recombines TRBV19 with TRBJ1-4, with D hard to call. Germline V gives CDR1 LNHDA, CDR2 SQIVND (reference sequence). Between the trimmed V and J ends, which lost 6 bases and 8 bases, there was a span of 16 bases. The CDR3 is made up of 14 amino acids. In DNA, the CDR3 is TGTGCCAGTAGCCCCCCTCGCCGGCCCGAAAAACTGTTTTTT. This encodes CASSPPRRPEKLFF. Full variable domain (remainder filled in from reference TRBV19 and TRBJ1-4): DGGITQSPKYLFRKEGQNVTLSCEQNLNHDAMYWYRQDPGQGLRLIYYSQIVNDFQKGDIAEGYSVSREKKESFPLTVTSAQKNPTAFYLCASSPPRRPEKLFFGSGTQLSVL.

V and J are TRBV20-1 and TRBJ2-5, with TRBD2 identical over 12 bases. The CDR3 sequence is 15 residues long. The ends lost 6 bases at V and 5 bases at J; junction bases unmatched: 10. Germline V gene lookup returns CDR1 DFQATT and CDR2 SNEGSKA (reference sequence). The CDR3 sequence: CSASTTSGSKETQYF. CDR3 bases: TGCAGTGCCAGTACGACTAGCGGGAGTAAGGAGACCCAGTACTTC.

This chain uses TRBV6-6 with TRBJ2-3; TRBD1 matches 8 bases. This CDR3 spans 16 amino acids. Per the germline V gene, CDR1 is MNHNY and CDR2 is SVGAGI (reference sequence). The V gene end was trimmed by 5 bases and the J gene end by 5 bases; junction bases not matched to a gene: 12. The CDR3 here is CASSTSAGGGGDTQYF. As DNA, the CDR3 is TGTGCCAGCAGTACATCCGCAGGGGGCGGTGGAGATACGCAGTATTTT.